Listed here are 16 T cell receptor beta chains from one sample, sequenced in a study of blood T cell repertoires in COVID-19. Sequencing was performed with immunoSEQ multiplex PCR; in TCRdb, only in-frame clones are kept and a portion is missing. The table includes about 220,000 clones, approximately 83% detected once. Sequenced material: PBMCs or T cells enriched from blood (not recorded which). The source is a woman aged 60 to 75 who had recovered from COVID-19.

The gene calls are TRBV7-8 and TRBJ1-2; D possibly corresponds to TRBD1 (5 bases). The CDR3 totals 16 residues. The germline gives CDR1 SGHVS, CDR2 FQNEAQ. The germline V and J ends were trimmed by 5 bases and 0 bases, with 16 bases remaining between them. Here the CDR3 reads CASSREGTGANYGYTF. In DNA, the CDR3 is TGTGCCAGCAGCCGAGAAGGTACAGGAGCTAACTATGGCTACACCTTC.

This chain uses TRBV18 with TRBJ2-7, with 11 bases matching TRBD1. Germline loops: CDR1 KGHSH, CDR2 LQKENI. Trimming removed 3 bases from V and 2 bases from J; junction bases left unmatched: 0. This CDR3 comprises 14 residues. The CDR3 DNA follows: TGTGCCAGCTCACCGGGACAGGGGGCCTACGAGCAGTACTTC. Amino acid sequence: CASSPGQGAYEQYF.

CDR3 nucleotide sequence: TGCGCCAGCAGCTTGGGTGGTGTCAGGGACTATGGCTACACCTTC. Translation: CASSLGGVRDYGYTF. The chain uses TRBV5-1 and TRBJ1-2; D possibly corresponds to TRBD1 (5 bases). From germline, CDR1 is SGHRS and CDR2 YFSETQ. CDR3 length equals 15 residues. V shed 0 bases and J shed 3 bases, with 12 bases lying between them.

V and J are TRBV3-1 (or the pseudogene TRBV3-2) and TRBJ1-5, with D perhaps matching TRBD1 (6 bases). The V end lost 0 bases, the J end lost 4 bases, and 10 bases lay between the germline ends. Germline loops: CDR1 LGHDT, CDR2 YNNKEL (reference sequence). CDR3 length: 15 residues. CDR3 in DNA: TGTGCCAGCAGCCAAGATGCCAGGGGAAATCAGCCCCAGCATTTT. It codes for CASSQDARGNQPQHF.

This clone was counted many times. DNA of the CDR3: TGTGCCAGCAGCTTCAGCGGGAGACGCACAGATACGCAGTATTTT. It is translated as CASSFSGRRTDTQYF. This chain uses TRBV3-1 (or the pseudogene TRBV3-2) with TRBJ2-3, with TRBD2 matching 8 bases. Germline V lookup: CDR1 LGHDT, CDR2 YNNKEL (reference sequence). The CDR3 consists of 15 residues. Trimming took 5 bases from V and 1 from J; bases not matched to a gene: 5.

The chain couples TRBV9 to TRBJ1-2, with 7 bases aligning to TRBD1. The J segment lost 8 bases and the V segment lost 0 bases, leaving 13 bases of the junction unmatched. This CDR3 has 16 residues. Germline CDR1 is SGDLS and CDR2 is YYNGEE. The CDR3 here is CASSVDIQGKRRGYTF. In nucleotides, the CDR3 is TGTGCCAGCAGCGTAGACATACAGGGGAAGCGGAGAGGCTACACCTTC.

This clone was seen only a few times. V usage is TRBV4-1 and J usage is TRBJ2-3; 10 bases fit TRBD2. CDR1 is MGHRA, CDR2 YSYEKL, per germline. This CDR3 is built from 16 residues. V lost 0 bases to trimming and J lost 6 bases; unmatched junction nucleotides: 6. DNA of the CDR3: TGCGCCAGCAGCCAAGATCCAGCGGGGGGGTCGGATACGCAGTATTTT. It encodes CASSQDPAGGSDTQYF.

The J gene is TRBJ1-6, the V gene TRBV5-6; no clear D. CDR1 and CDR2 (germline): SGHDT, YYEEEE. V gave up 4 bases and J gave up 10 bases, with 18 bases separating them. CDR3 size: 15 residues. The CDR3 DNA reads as TGTGCCAGCAGCCCAGGCGTTGGGTTAAGCTCACCCCTCCACTTT. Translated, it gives CASSPGVGLSSPLHF.

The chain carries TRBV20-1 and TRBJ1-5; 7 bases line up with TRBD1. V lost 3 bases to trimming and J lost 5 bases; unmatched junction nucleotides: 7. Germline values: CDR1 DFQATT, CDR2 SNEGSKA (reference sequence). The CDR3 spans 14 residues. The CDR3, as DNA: TGCAGTGCTAGTGGAGGGGGCGAGGATCAGCCCCAGCATTTT. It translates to CSASGGGEDQPQHF.

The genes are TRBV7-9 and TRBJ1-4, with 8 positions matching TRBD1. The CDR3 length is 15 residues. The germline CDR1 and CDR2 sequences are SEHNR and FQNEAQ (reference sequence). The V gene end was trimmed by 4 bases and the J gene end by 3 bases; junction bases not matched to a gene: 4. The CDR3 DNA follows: TGTGCCAGCAGCTCCACAGGGGGATCTAATGAAAAACTGTTTTTT. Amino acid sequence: CASSSTGGSNEKLFF.

The CDR3 protein is CASSFKTDTEAFF. The CDR3 DNA is TGCGCCAGCAGCTTTAAGACAGACACTGAAGCTTTCTTT. V gene TRBV4-3 combines with J gene TRBJ1-1; maybe TRBD1 (5 bases). V dropped 5 bases and J dropped 3 bases, with 10 bases sitting between them. This CDR3 is 13 amino acids long. Looked up from germline, CDR1 is LGHNA and CDR2 is YSLEER.

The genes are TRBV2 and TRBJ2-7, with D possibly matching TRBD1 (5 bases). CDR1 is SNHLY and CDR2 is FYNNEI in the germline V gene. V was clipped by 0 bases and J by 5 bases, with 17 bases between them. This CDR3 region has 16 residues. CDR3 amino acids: CASSEARDSVYDEQYF. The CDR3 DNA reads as TGTGCCAGCAGTGAAGCGCGCGACAGTGTCTACGACGAGCAGTACTTC.

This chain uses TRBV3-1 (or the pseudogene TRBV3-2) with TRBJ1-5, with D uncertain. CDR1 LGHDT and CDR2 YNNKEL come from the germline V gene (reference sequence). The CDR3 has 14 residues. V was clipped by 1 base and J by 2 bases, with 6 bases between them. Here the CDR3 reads CASSQATGNQPQHF. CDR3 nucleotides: TGTGCCAGCAGCCAAGCTACAGGCAATCAGCCCCAGCATTTT.

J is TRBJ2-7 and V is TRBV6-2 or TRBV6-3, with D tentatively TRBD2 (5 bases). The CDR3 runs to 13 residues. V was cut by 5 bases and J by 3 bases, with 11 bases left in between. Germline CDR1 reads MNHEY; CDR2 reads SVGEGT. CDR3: CASSRDGNYEQYF. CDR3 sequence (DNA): TGTGCCAGCAGTCGCGACGGGAACTACGAGCAGTACTTC.

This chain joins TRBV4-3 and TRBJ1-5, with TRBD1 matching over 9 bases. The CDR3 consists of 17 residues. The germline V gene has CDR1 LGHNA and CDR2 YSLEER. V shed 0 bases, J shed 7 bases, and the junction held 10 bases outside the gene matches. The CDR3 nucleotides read TGCGCCAGCAGCCAAGACATACCGGGACAGGGTGGACAGCCCCAGCATTTT. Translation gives CASSQDIPGQGGQPQHF.

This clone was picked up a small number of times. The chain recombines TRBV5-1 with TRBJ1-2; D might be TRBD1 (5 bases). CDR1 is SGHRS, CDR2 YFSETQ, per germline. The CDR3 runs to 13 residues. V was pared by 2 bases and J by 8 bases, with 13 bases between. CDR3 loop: CASSFTGDGGYTF. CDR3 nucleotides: TGCGCCAGCAGCTTTACAGGAGATGGGGGCTACACCTTC.